The subject of this entry is one T cell receptor (beta chain). The sample belongs to a study of blood T cell repertoires in COVID-19. Study at large: The samples span acute and convalescent COVID-19 from the United States, Italy and Spain. From T cells, B-cell-depleted T cells, or PBMCs came the material, which was cDNA or gDNA.

Looked up from germline, CDR1 is SEHNR and CDR2 is FQNEAQ (reference sequence). This CDR3 is 12 amino acids long. V lost 8 bases and J 7 bases, leaving 15 bases between the germline ends. As handled by the study authors: Researchers report that nucleated cell counts were estimated from reference gene primer amplification. Measured with immunoSEQ multiplex PCR; TCRdb has only the in-frame clones, and not every one. V and J calls and clone size are those listed in that table; D and trimming were worked out from the DNA. Here the sample spans some 150,000 clones, 75% to 80% being singletons. The chain recombines TRBV7-9 with TRBJ2-7; D is unresolved. Sequencing was performed on peripheral blood. The origin of this receptor is a man at least 80 years old with acute or convalescent COVID-19. Here the CDR3 DNA reads TGTGCCAGCGAGTCGGAATCTAGGGAGCAGTACTTC. Its translation is CASESESREQYF. The full variable domain, in which reference TRBV7-9 and TRBJ2-7 provide the parts outside the CDR3, is DTGVSQNPRHKITKRGQNVTFRCDPISEHNRLYWYRQTLGQGPEFLTYFQNEAQLEKSRLLSDRFSAERPKGSFSTLEIQRTEQGDSAMYLCASESESREQYFGPGTRLTVT.